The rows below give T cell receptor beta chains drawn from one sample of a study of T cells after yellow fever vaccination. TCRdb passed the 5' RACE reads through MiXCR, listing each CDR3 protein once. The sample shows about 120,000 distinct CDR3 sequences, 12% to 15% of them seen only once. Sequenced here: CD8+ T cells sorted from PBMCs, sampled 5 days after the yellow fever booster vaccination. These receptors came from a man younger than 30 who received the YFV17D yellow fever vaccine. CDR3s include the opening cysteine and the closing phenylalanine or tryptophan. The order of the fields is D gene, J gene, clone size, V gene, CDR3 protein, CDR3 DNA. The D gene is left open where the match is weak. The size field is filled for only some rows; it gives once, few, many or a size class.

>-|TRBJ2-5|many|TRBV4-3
CASSLSGTMYQETQYF
TGCGCCAGCAGCCTGTCCGGGACAATGTACCAAGAGACCCAGTACTTC
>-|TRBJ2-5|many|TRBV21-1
CASSKVIRGEETQYF
TGTGCCAGCAGCAAAGTCATCCGGGGGGAAGAGACCCAGTACTTC
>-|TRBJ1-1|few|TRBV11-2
CASSPRLNTEAFF
TGTGCCAGCAGCCCCCGGTTGAACACTGAAGCTTTCTTT
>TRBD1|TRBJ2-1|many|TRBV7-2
CASSLGPGTGPNEQFF
TGTGCCAGCAGCTTAGGCCCCGGGACAGGGCCCAATGAGCAGTTCTTC
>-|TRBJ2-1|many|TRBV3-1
CASSQPLRNEQFF
TGTGCCAGCAGCCAACCTCTGAGGAATGAGCAGTTCTTC
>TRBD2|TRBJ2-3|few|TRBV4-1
CASSQDLAGGVADTQYF
TGCGCCAGCAGCCAAGATCTAGCGGGGGGCGTCGCAGATACGCAGTATTTT
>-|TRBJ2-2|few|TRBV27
CASSSPPPDRWGSGELFF
TGTGCCAGCAGTTCCCCCCCCCCAGACAGGTGGGGCTCCGGGGAGCTGTTTTTT
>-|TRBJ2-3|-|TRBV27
CASSLSVAGGQADTQYF
TGTGCCAGCAGTTTATCGGTGGCGGGGGGACAGGCAGATACGCAGTATTTT
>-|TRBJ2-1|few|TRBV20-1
CSAREGLALYNEQFF
TGCAGTGCTAGAGAAGGGCTAGCTCTCTACAATGAGCAGTTCTTC
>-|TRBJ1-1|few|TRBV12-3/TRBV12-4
CASWNGRVNTEAFF
TGTGCCAGCTGGAATGGCAGGGTGAACACTGAAGCTTTCTTT
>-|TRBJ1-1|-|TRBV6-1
CASSMTGTSEAFF
TGTGCCAGCTCAATGACCGGGACCTCTGAAGCTTTCTTT
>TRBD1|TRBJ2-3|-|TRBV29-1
CSLQTGHGGDTQYF
TGCAGCTTACAGACAGGGCATGGGGGAGATACGCAGTATTTT
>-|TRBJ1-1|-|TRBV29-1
CSVEALGTEAFF
TGCAGCGTTGAGGCGCTAGGCACTGAAGCTTTCTTT
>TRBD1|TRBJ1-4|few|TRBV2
CASEIQGIREKLFF
TGTGCCAGCGAAATACAGGGGATACGTGAAAAACTGTTTTTT
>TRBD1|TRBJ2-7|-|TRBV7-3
CASSPGGTGSYEQYF
TGTGCCAGCAGCCCAGGGGGGACAGGTTCCTACGAGCAGTACTTC
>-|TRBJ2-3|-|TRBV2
CASSEGQTVEAQDTQYF
TGTGCCAGCAGTGAAGGGCAGACCGTCGAGGCACAAGATACGCAGTATTTT
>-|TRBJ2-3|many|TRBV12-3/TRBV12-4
CASSSGTDTQYF
TGTGCCAGCAGTTCGGGCACAGATACGCAGTATTTT
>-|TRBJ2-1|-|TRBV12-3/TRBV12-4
CASSPFITYNEQFF
TGTGCCAGCAGTCCATTTATTACCTACAATGAGCAGTTCTTC
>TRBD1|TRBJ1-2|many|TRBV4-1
CASSQFVTGTGIHINYGYTF
TGCGCCAGCAGCCAGTTCGTCACCGGGACAGGAATTCATATCAACTATGGCTACACCTTC
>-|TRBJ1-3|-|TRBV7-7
CASSSEIGSAIYF
TGTGCTAGCAGCTCCGAAATAGGGAGTGCCATATATTTT
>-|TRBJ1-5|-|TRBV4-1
CASSQPDQPQHF
TGCGCCAGCAGCCAACCAGATCAGCCCCAGCATTTT
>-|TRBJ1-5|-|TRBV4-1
CASSPAGGNQPQHF
TGCGCCAGCAGCCCCGCGGGGGGAAACCAGCCCCAGCATTTT
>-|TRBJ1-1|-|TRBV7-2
CASSLALVGLNTEAFF
TGTGCCAGCAGCTTAGCGCTGGTGGGATTGAACACTGAAGCTTTCTTT
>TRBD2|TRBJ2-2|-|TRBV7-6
CASSSTSGGAHGGELFF
TGTGCCAGCAGCTCGACTAGCGGGGGGGCCCACGGCGGGGAGCTGTTTTTT
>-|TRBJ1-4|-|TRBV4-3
CASSPLPGAGVEKLFF
TGCGCCAGCAGCCCTCTCCCAGGGGCGGGGGTTGAAAAACTGTTTTTT
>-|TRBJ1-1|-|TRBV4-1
CASTGQSPNTEAFF
TGCGCCAGCACCGGACAGAGCCCGAACACTGAAGCTTTCTTT